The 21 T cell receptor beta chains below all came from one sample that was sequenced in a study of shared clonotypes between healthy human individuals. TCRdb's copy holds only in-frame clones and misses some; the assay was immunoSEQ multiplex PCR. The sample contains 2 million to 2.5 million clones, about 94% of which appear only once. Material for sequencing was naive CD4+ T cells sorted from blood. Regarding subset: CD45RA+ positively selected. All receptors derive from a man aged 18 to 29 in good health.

The CDR3 bases are TGCGCCAGCAGCCAAGACTTCGGCCCTATTGAGCAGTTCTTC. Its protein is CASSQDFGPIEQFF. The chain is built from TRBV4-3 and TRBJ2-1; no firm D call. CDR3 length: 14 residues. Trimming removed 0 bases from V and 9 bases from J, with 12 bases in between. CDR1 is LGHNA and CDR2 is YSLEER in the germline V gene.

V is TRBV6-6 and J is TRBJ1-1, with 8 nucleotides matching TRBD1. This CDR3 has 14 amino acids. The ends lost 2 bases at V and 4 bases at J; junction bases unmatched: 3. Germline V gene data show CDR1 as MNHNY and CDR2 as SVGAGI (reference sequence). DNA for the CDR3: TGTGCCAGCAGTTACGGACAGGGAGGCACTGAAGCTTTCTTT. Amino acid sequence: CASSYGQGGTEAFF.

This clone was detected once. CDR3 sequence: CASSLGAPGDTQYF. In nucleotides, the CDR3 is TGCGCCAGCAGCTTGGGGGCCCCGGGAGATACGCAGTATTTT. The chain recombines TRBV5-1 with TRBJ2-3, with D unresolved. Trimming took 0 bases from V and 5 from J, leaving 10 bases between them. The CDR3 has 14 amino acids. Germline V lookup: CDR1 SGHRS, CDR2 YFSETQ. Drawing the rest from reference TRBV5-1 and TRBJ2-3, the complete variable domain is KAGVTQTPRYLIKTRGQQVTLSCSPISGHRSVSWYQQTPGQGLQFLFEYFSETQRNKGNFPGRFSGRQFSNSRSEMNVSTLELGDSALYLCASSLGAPGDTQYFGPGTRLTVL.

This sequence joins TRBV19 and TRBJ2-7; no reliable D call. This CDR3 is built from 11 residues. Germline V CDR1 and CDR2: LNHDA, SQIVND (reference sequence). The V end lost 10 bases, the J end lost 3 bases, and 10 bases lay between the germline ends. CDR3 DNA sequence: TGTGCCACCTCTGACTTCTACGAGCAGTACTTC. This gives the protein CATSDFYEQYF.

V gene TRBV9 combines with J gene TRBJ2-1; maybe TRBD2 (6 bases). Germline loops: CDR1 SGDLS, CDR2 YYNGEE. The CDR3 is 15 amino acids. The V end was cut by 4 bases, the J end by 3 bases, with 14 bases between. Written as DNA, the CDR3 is TGTGCCAGCAGCCCCCAGGGACTCAACTACAATGAGCAGTTCTTC. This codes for CASSPQGLNYNEQFF.

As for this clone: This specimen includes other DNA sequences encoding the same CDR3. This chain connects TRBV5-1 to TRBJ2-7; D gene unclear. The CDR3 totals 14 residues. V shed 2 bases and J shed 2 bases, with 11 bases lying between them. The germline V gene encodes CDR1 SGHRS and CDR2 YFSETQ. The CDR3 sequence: CASSLIGPTYEQYF. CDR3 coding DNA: TGCGCCAGCAGCTTAATAGGGCCTACCTACGAGCAGTACTTC. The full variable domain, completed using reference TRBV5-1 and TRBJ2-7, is KAGVTQTPRYLIKTRGQQVTLSCSPISGHRSVSWYQQTPGQGLQFLFEYFSETQRNKGNFPGRFSGRQFSNSRSEMNVSTLELGDSALYLCASSLIGPTYEQYFGPGTRLTVT.

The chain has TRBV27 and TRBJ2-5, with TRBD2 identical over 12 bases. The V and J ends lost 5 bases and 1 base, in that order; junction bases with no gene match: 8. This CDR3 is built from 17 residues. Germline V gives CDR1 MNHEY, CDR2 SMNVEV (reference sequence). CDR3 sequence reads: CASSLHGLAGFQETQYF. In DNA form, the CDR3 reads TGTGCCAGCAGTCTACACGGACTAGCGGGGTTCCAAGAGACCCAGTACTTC.

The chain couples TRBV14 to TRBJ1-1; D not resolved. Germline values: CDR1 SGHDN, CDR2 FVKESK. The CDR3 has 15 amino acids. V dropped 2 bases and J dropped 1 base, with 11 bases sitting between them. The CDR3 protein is CASSQMRPPNTEAFF. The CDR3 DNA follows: TGTGCCAGCAGCCAAATGAGACCCCCGAACACTGAAGCTTTCTTT.

The CDR3 DNA sequence: TGTGCCAGCAGTTTATATAGTCACCCCGGTTACGAGCAGTACTTC. This gives the protein CASSLYSHPGYEQYF. V gene TRBV27 combines with J gene TRBJ2-7; no reliable D call. The CDR3 is made up of 15 amino acids. Trimming cost V 1 base and J 4 bases, with 14 bases left between them. The germline V gene has CDR1 MNHEY and CDR2 SMNVEV (reference sequence).

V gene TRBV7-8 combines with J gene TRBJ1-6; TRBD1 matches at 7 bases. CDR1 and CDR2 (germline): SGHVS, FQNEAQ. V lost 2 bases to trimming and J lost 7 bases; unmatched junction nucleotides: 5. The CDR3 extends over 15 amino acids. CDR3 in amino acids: CASSLRDRANSPLHF. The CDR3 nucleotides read TGTGCCAGCAGCTTAAGGGACAGAGCGAATTCACCCCTCCACTTT.

DNA for the CDR3: TGTGCCAGCAGTTACAGGAAAGACACTGAAGCTTTCTTT. Its translation is CASSYRKDTEAFF. The chain couples TRBV6-5 to TRBJ1-1, with no clear D. The CDR3 loop spans 13 amino acids. Trimming took 2 bases from V and 3 from J, leaving 7 bases between them. The germline V gene encodes CDR1 MNHEY and CDR2 SVGAGI.

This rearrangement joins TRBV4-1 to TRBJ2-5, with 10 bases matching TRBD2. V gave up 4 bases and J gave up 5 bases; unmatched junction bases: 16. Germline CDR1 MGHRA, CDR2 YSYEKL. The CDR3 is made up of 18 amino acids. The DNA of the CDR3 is TGCGCCAGCAGCCGAGGAGAAGGGCCAGCGGGGGGGACTGAGACCCAGTACTTC. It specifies CASSRGEGPAGGTETQYF.

The CDR3 region has the DNA TGTGCCAGCAGCTTTCCAGAAGCCTACGAGCAGTACTTC. Protein product: CASSFPEAYEQYF. The genes are TRBV5-4 and TRBJ2-7; D is unresolved. Trimming removed 2 bases from V and 2 bases from J, with 8 bases in between. CDR1 and CDR2 from the germline V gene are SGHNT and YYREEE (reference sequence). The CDR3 spans 13 residues.

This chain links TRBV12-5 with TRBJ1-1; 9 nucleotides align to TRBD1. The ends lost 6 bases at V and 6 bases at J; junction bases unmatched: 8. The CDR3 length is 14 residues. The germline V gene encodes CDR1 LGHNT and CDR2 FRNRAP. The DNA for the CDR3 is TGTGCTAGTGGCAAGGACAGGGGTAAGTCTGAAGCTTTCTTT. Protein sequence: CASGKDRGKSEAFF.

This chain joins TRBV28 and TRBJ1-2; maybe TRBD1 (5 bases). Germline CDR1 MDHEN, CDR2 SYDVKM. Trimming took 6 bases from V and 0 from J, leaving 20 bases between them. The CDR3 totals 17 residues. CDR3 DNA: TGTGCCAGCAGATATCAGCCGGGACGGGAAGCTAACTATGGCTACACCTTC. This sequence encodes CASRYQPGREANYGYTF.

This CDR3 is CASSPPGGLTSQETQYF. Written as DNA, the CDR3 is TGCGCCAGCAGCCCCCCGGGGGGGCTTACCTCCCAAGAGACCCAGTACTTC. This chain joins TRBV5-1 and TRBJ2-5; 8 bases are shared with TRBD2. The CDR3 contains 17 residues. Germline V gene sequence: CDR1 SGHRS, CDR2 YFSETQ. V shed 4 bases and J 1 base; nucleotides not matched to a gene: 12.

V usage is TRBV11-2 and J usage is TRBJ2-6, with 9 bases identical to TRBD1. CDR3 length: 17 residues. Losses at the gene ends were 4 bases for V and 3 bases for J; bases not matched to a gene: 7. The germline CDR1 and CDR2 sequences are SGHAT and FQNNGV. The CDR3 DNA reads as TGTGCCAGCAGCTCTCGGACAGGGGTGAATGGGGCCAACGTCCTGACTTTC. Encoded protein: CASSSRTGVNGANVLTF.

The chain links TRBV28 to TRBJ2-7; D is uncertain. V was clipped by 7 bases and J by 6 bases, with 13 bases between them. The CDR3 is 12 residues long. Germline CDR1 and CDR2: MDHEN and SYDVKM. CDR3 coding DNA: TGTGCCAGCAACGAACGTCAGGCCGAGCAGTACTTC. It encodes CASNERQAEQYF.

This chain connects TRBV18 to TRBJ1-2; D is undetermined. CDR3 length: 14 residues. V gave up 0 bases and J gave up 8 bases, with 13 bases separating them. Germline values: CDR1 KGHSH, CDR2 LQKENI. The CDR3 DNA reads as TGTGCCAGCTCACCACCGGTCCGAACGGGGGGCTACACCTTC. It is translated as CASSPPVRTGGYTF.

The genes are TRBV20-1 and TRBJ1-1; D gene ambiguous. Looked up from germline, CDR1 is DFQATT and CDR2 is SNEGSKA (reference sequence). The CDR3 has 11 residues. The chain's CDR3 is CRGTGNTEAFF. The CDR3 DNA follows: TGCAGGGGTACGGGAAACACTGAAGCTTTCTTT.

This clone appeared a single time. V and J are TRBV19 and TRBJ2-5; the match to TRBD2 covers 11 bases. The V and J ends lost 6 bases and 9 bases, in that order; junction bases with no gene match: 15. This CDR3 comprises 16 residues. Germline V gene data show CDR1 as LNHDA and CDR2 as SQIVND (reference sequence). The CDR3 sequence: CASSAPGLAAPAAQYF. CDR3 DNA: TGTGCCAGTAGCGCCCCGGGACTAGCGGCCCCGGCGGCCCAGTACTTC.